This passage covers 25 T cell receptor beta chains from one sample sequenced in a study of blood T cell repertoires in COVID-19. The table came from immunoSEQ multiplex PCR; TCRdb's copy has only in-frame clones and leaves some out. Of 200,000 to 300,000 clones listed, 80% to 90% are singletons. Sequencing input: peripheral blood. The receptor set was obtained from a man aged 25-45 years with active or convalescent COVID-19.

Only one count was recorded for this clone. The V and J genes are TRBV16 and TRBJ2-2, with 7 bases fitting TRBD2. Germline CDR1 KGHSY, CDR2 FQNENV. The CDR3 has 14 residues. The trim removed 6 bases at V and 2 bases at J, leaving 3 bases unmatched. CDR3 sequence (DNA): TGTGCCAGCAGAATAGCGGGTAACACCGGGGAGCTGTTTTTT. The encoded protein is CASRIAGNTGELFF.

The chain combines TRBV7-2 with TRBJ2-7, with D possibly matching TRBD1 (6 bases). Trimming cost V 3 bases and J 6 bases, with 15 bases left between them. This CDR3 is 14 amino acids long. The germline V gene has CDR1 SGHTA and CDR2 FQGNSA. The CDR3 spells CASSFERLRGEQYF. DNA of the CDR3: TGTGCCAGCAGCTTCGAGCGCCTCAGGGGCGAGCAGTACTTC.

This clone has only a few counts. This chain joins TRBV15 and TRBJ2-7; D is perhaps TRBD1 (6 bases). The ends were cut back, 4 bases at V and 4 bases at J, with 17 bases in the middle. The germline gives CDR1 LNHNV, CDR2 YYDKDF (reference sequence). CDR3 length: 15 residues. The CDR3, as DNA: TGTGCCACCAGCACCACTAACACTGGGACATACGAGCAGTACTTC. This gives the protein CATSTTNTGTYEQYF.

This clone was observed a handful of times. The chain links TRBV4-3 to TRBJ1-1; 8 bases match TRBD1. Trimming removed 4 bases from V and 2 bases from J; junction bases left unmatched: 6. Per the germline V gene, CDR1 is LGHNA and CDR2 is YSLEER. This CDR3 region has 15 residues. The CDR3 DNA is TGCGCCAGCAGCCTCAATGACAGGGGAAACACTGAAGCTTTCTTT. As protein: CASSLNDRGNTEAFF.

V gene TRBV28 combines with J gene TRBJ1-1, with unresolved D. CDR1 and CDR2 (germline): MDHEN, SYDVKM. Trimming stripped 7 bases from V and 0 bases from J, with 18 bases between. The CDR3 has 16 amino acids. CDR3 sequence reads: CASIRMRRQLNTEAFF. The CDR3 coding sequence is TGTGCCAGCATACGGATGCGCAGGCAGTTGAACACTGAAGCTTTCTTT.

This clone came up many times. CDR3 region: CATRQVNYGYTF. The CDR3 DNA reads as TGTGCCACCCGACAGGTTAACTATGGCTACACCTTC. J is TRBJ1-2 and V is TRBV6-5; a possible D gene is TRBD1 (6 bases). The V end was cut by 10 bases, the J end by 1 base, with 10 bases between. CDR1 and CDR2 from the germline V gene are MNHEY and SVGAGI. The CDR3 spans 12 residues.

This clone was seen a single time. The J gene is TRBJ1-5, the V gene TRBV7-9, with a weak D call TRBD1 (6 bases). There are 14 residues in the CDR3. The ends were cut back, 6 bases at V and 0 bases at J, with 9 bases in the middle. CDR1 is SEHNR and CDR2 is FQNEAQ in the germline V gene (reference sequence). CDR3 amino acids: CASRDSNSNQPQHF. CDR3 bases: TGTGCCAGCAGGGACAGCAATAGCAATCAGCCCCAGCATTTT.

The chain joins TRBV6-5 to TRBJ2-7; D may be TRBD1 (6 bases). This CDR3 is built from 12 residues. CDR1 is MNHEY, CDR2 SVGAGI, per germline. Trimming took off 5 bases at V and 3 bases at J, with 8 bases between the two ends. CDR3 loop: CASSKQGYEQYF. Written as DNA, the CDR3 is TGTGCCAGCAGTAAACAGGGCTACGAGCAGTACTTC.

This sequence joins TRBV21-1 and TRBJ1-1. TRBV21-1 is designated a pseudogene. The CDR3 has 15 amino acids. In DNA form, the CDR3 reads TGTGCCAGCAGACCTGAACCCTACGGGGGCACTGAAGCTTTCTTT. As protein: CASRPEPYGGTEAFF.

The rearrangement links TRBV19 to TRBJ2-3, with 10 bases fitting TRBD2. Germline V gene sequence: CDR1 LNHDA, CDR2 SQIVND (reference sequence). J was trimmed by 4 bases and V by 3 bases; bases with no gene match: 10. The CDR3 has 17 residues. The CDR3 is CASSILSGTSDSDTQYF. The CDR3 DNA reads as TGTGCCAGTAGTATCCTGTCGGGGACTAGCGATTCAGATACGCAGTATTTT.

The chain has TRBV12-5 and TRBJ1-4; tentative D call: TRBD1 (6 bases). The V end lost 0 bases, the J end lost 7 bases, and 27 bases lay between the germline ends. The germline V gene has CDR1 LGHNT and CDR2 FRNRAP. The CDR3 covers 20 residues. For the CDR3, the DNA is TGTGCTAGTGGTTTGGTACGAGCGGAGCAGGGGAACGTTGGGGGTGAAAAACTGTTTTTT. It encodes CASGLVRAEQGNVGGEKLFF.

This chain joins TRBV15 and TRBJ1-5; a possible D gene is TRBD1 (5 bases). The germline V gene has CDR1 LNHNV and CDR2 YYDKDF (reference sequence). Trimming took off 0 bases at V and 7 bases at J, with 13 bases between the two ends. This CDR3 is 15 amino acids long. The CDR3 DNA is TGTGCCACCAGCAGAGATCGTTCCGGGGGGCAGCCCCAGCATTTT. Translating it yields CATSRDRSGGQPQHF. The variable domain in full, with the rest retrieved from reference TRBV15 and TRBJ1-5, is DAMVIQNPRYQVTQFGKPVTLSCSQTLNHNVMYWYQQKSSQAPKLLFHYYDKDFNNEADTPDNFQSRRPNTSFCFLDIRSPGLGDTAMYLCATSRDRSGGQPQHFGDGTRLSIL.

The chain couples TRBV6-1 to TRBJ1-5; 7 nucleotides match TRBD1. The CDR3 contains 17 residues. The V and J ends lost 1 base and 0 bases, in that order; junction bases with no gene match: 6. Germline CDR1 reads MNHNS; CDR2 reads SASEGT. CDR3 bases: TGTGCCAGCAGTGAAGGGTGGACAGGCTATAGCAATCAGCCCCAGCATTTT. Encoded protein: CASSEGWTGYSNQPQHF.

CDR3 sequence (DNA): TGTGCCATCAGTGGGGGGGATTTCGACAATGAGCAGTTCTTC. Its translation: CAISGGDFDNEQFF. V usage is TRBV10-3 and J usage is TRBJ2-1; D is possibly TRBD2 (6 bases). V was clipped by 4 bases and J by 5 bases, with 12 bases between them. Germline V CDR1 and CDR2: ENHRY, SYGVKD. The CDR3 loop spans 14 amino acids.

V is TRBV18 and J is TRBJ1-5; no definite D call. The germline gives CDR1 KGHSH, CDR2 LQKENI. The CDR3 is 13 amino acids. Trimming pared 5 bases from V and 3 bases from J, leaving 8 bases between. In DNA form, the CDR3 reads TGTGCCAGCTCAGGTAGTTACAATCAGCCCCAGCATTTT. It is translated as CASSGSYNQPQHF.

CDR3 nucleotides: TGTGCCAGCAGTAGAGGAGTATTGCGTCCGGGGGAGACCCAGTACTTC. Translating it yields CASSRGVLRPGETQYF. V usage is TRBV7-2 and J usage is TRBJ2-5; a possible D gene is TRBD2 (5 bases). Germline V gene sequence: CDR1 SGHTA, CDR2 FQGNSA. The length of the CDR3 is 16 residues. V was cut by 6 bases and J by 5 bases, with 22 bases left in between.

Written as DNA, the CDR3 is TGTGCCAGCAGCCAAGCGGTTGCACAGCCCCAGCATTTT. Protein sequence: CASSQAVAQPQHF. This chain links TRBV3-1 (or the pseudogene TRBV3-2) with TRBJ1-5; no reliable D call. Trimming pared 1 base from V and 7 bases from J, leaving 8 bases between. CDR3 length equals 13 residues. Germline values: CDR1 LGHDT, CDR2 YNNKEL (reference sequence).

Note on this clone: Other DNA sequences in the same sample also yield this CDR3. V is TRBV6-5 and J is TRBJ2-7, with a tentative D call TRBD1 (6 bases). Germline CDR1 is MNHEY and CDR2 is SVGAGI. V was pared by 6 bases and J by 0 bases, with 12 bases between. The CDR3 is 14 amino acids. CDR3 DNA: TGTGCCAGCAGCCCCGACAGGAGCTCCTACGAGCAGTACTTC. It translates to CASSPDRSSYEQYF.

Comments on this clone: This sample includes further DNA sequences coding for the same CDR3. The rearrangement uses TRBV11-2 and TRBJ2-3; TRBD1 aligns across 10 bases. This CDR3 is 16 amino acids long. Germline V CDR1 and CDR2: SGHAT, FQNNGV. V dropped 1 base and J dropped 2; count of bases not matched to a gene: 3. CDR3 bases: TGTGCCAGCAGCTTAGGGACAGGGGGTCCCACAGATACGCAGTATTTT. Its protein is CASSLGTGGPTDTQYF.

V gene TRBV11-2 combines with J gene TRBJ1-1; D remains ambiguous. The germline CDR1 and CDR2 sequences are SGHAT and FQNNGV. The length of the CDR3 is 11 residues. V lost 2 bases and J lost 7, with 5 bases in between. This chain's CDR3 is CASSLSVEAFF. The CDR3 nucleotides read TGTGCCAGCAGCTTATCCGTTGAAGCTTTCTTT.

The sample holds a few counts of this clone. This chain links TRBV6-5 with TRBJ2-1; 10 nucleotides line up with TRBD2. This CDR3 has 15 amino acids. CDR1 and CDR2 (germline): MNHEY, SVGAGI. V gave up 6 bases and J gave up 15 bases; unmatched junction bases: 17. Here the CDR3 DNA reads TGTGCCAGCAGACAAGCGGGGGGGGACTCCCATCGACGGTTCTTC. This encodes CASRQAGGDSHRRFF.

The V call is TRBV7-8, the J call TRBJ2-2, with TRBD2 matching 8 bases. In germline, CDR1 is SGHVS, CDR2 FQNEAQ. V was clipped by 8 bases and J by 2 bases; unmatched bases: 19. This CDR3 has 19 amino acids. The CDR3 region has the DNA TGTGCCAGCCACTCACCCTCCGGGGGGGCCATCTATAACACCGGGGAGCTGTTTTTT. This sequence encodes CASHSPSGGAIYNTGELFF.

This clone occurred once. The chain combines TRBV5-6 with TRBJ2-7, with TRBD2 as a possible D gene (6 bases). This CDR3 region has 13 residues. Trimming removed 3 bases at V and 0 bases at J, with 7 bases between. Germline V gene sequence: CDR1 SGHDT, CDR2 YYEEEE. The CDR3 nucleotides read TGTGCCAGCAGCTACGGGGGCTCCTACGAGCAGTACTTC. It translates to CASSYGGSYEQYF.

Only one count was recorded for this clone. The CDR3 loop reads CASSIEASGANVLTF. The CDR3, as DNA: TGTGCCAGTAGTATAGAAGCCTCTGGGGCCAACGTCCTGACTTTC. The chain recombines TRBV19 with TRBJ2-6, with no clear D. Between the trimmed V and J ends, which lost 0 bases and 0 bases, there was a span of 3 bases. This CDR3 is built from 15 residues. Germline V gives CDR1 LNHDA, CDR2 SQIVND (reference sequence). Looking up the rest from reference TRBV19 and TRBJ2-6 gives the full variable domain: DGGITQSPKYLFRKEGQNVTLSCEQNLNHDAMYWYRQDPGQGLRLIYYSQIVNDFQKGDIAEGYSVSREKKESFPLTVTSAQKNPTAFYLCASSIEASGANVLTFGAGSRLTVL.

The J gene is TRBJ2-1, the V gene TRBV18; TRBD1 is a possible D gene (5 bases). Germline-derived CDR1 and CDR2 are KGHSH and LQKENI. The CDR3 consists of 14 residues. Trimming took off 2 bases at V and 6 bases at J, with 11 bases between the two ends. The CDR3 coding sequence is TGTGCCAGCTCACCAGGGCAGGGTTTCAATGAGCAGTTCTTC. Protein: CASSPGQGFNEQFF. The full variable domain, its missing parts supplied by reference TRBV18 and TRBJ2-1, is NAGVMQNPRHLVRRRGQEARLRCSPMKGHSHVYWYRQLPEEGLKFMVYLQKENIIDESGMPKERFSAEFPKEGPSILRIQQVVRGDSAAYFCASSPGQGFNEQFFGPGTRLTVL.